Reported below is one TCR beta chain. From germline, CDR1 is MNHEY and CDR2 SMNVEV (reference sequence). V gave up 0 bases and J gave up 2 bases; unmatched junction bases: 8. The CDR3 has 19 amino acids. This entry belongs to a study of blood T cell repertoires in COVID-19. The wider study: Material from acute and convalescent COVID-19 was sourced from the United States, Italy and Spain.

People in the exposed group encountered a COVID-19 case within 2 weeks before entering the study. As processed by the authors: Using reference gene primer amplification, nucleated cell counts were estimated. The method was immunoSEQ multiplex PCR; TCRdb's version includes in-frame clones alone and lacks a portion of them. The DNA was the basis for D and trimming; V, J and clone size are from that table. The table shows 350,000 or so clones, with around nine tenths occurring only once. The chain has TRBV27 and TRBJ2-1, with 12 bases matching TRBD2. Material for sequencing was PBMCs or T cells enriched from blood (not recorded which). The sequence derives from a woman between 25 and 40 years old who had been exposed to COVID-19. The CDR3 coding sequence is TGTGCCAGCAGTTTATCCGGACTAGCGGGGATGGATCCCTACAATGAGCAGTTCTTC. Translation gives CASSLSGLAGMDPYNEQFF.